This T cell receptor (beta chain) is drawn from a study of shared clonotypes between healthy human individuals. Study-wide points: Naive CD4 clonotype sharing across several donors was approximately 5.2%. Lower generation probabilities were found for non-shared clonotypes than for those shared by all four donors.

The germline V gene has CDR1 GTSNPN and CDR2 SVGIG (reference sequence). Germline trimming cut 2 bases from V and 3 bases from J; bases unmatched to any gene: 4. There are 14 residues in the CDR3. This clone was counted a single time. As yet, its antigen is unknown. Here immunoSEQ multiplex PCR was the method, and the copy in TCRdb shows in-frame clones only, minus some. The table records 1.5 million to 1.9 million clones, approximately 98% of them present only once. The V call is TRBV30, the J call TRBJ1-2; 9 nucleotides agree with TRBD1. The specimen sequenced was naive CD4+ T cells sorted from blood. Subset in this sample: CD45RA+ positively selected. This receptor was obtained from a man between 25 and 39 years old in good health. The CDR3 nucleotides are TGTGCCTGGAGTACCGGGACAGGGCACTATGGCTACACCTTC. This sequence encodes CAWSTGTGHYGYTF.